What follows describes a single T cell receptor (beta chain). This clone was observed a few times. It lacks a known antigen. The sample holds no much larger clone one base away, and base qualities are not on file. The CDR3 starts with the cysteine, ends with the phenylalanine, and has 14 residues. CDR3 DNA only is kept here, 42 bases in frame from base 1. V loses 7 bases, J loses 2 bases, and the germline ends lie 14 bases apart. This specimen belongs to a study of PD-1 blockade in classical Hodgkin lymphoma (dated by TCRdb to 2018 to 2021). Notes on the research overall: Nivolumab dosing was 3 mg/kg intravenously every 2 weeks, continuing until either disease progression or unacceptable toxicity. A peripheral blood immune signature of response to PD-1 blockade in classical Hodgkin lymphoma was defined using TCR beta sequencing and CyTOF.

The Qiagen DNeasy kit was used to extract genomic DNA both from unsorted PBMCs and from the negatively selected CD4+ and CD8+ fractions. TCR beta CDR3 regions were amplified by immunoSEQ multiplex PCR using primers annealing to V and J segments. Amplification bias was minimized using a synthetic immune receptor repertoire, and residual bias was removed computationally after sequencing. On the authors' methods: Custom Python scripts were used to quantify repertoire diversity as the Shannon entropy index. Unsorted, CD4+ and CD8+ repertoires were analyzed separately, except for combined analyses in which CD4+ and CD8+ sequences were merged in silico. Clonal expansion was defined as at least a 2-fold frequency increase after treatment relative to C1D1, with a pseudocount of 0.5 for undetected baseline clones. Clones with 0 or 1 copy at C1D1 were classified as singleton clones, and clones with 2 or more copies were classified as non-singleton clones. Clones expanded in unsorted samples were assigned a CD4+, CD8+ or unknown annotation through matching of protein sequences in sorted samples from the same patient. Wilcoxon tests were applied to paired samples to test diversity changes from C1D1 to C4D1. TCRdb provides this immuneACCESS table in a form limited to in-frame rearrangements. Some clones are lacking; in checked studies, under half of them reflect an unresolved V gene, and why the rest are absent is not known. V and J calls and clone size come straight from that table; D and trimming were deduced from the DNA. Present in this sample are 15,000 to 20,000 clones, approximately 73% of which were seen just once. Approximately 22% of the sample is in the top ten clones.

Beyond this particular receptor, the publication reports: By C4D1, a significant rise was seen in CD4+ TCR diversity but not in CD8+ TCR diversity (p=0.0027 vs p=0.16), and the rise was most apparent among complete responders (p=0.02). Diversity was lower in patients who began nivolumab less than 1 year after ASCT, so these patients were left out of later analyses to avoid confounding by immune reconstitution. Baseline TCR diversity was reported to be lower in newly diagnosed patients than in healthy donors and to be lower still in relapsed/refractory patients. Baseline diversity similar to that of newly diagnosed patients was observed in trial patients achieving complete response, whereas significantly lower diversity was observed in partial responders and progressors. The study covered only a single clinical trial cohort, and the causes of the repertoire differences, possibly disease activity or prior therapy, were still not defined.

Explained via the paper, the time point label denotes: cycle 4 day 1 (C4D1), after 5 to 7 weeks of nivolumab. Relapse after autologous stem cell transplantation had occurred in all trial patients, and cohorts A, B and C were distinguished by prior brentuximab vedotin exposure. The trial cohort comprised around 60 patients with relapsed/refractory classical Hodgkin lymphoma whose best overall responses were complete response, partial response or progressive disease. Trial patients were treated with single-agent nivolumab in the multi-cohort phase II CheckMate 205 trial. An independent review committee assessed best overall response by applying the 2007 International Working Group response criteria. Trial PBMCs were collected just before the start of nivolumab (C1D1) and during therapy at cycle 2 day 1 and cycle 4 day 1. Peripheral blood was collected in 8 mL Vacutainer Cell Preparation Tubes, from which PBMCs were isolated by centrifugation and then cryopreserved.

Specimen: peripheral blood mononuclear cells (PBMCs), collected before the fourth cycle of nivolumab. The sequence is built from TRBV23-1 and TRBJ1-1, with the D gene not clear enough to name. TRBV23-1 is labeled an ORF, and its function is uncertain. The receptor comes from a human donor with classical Hodgkin lymphoma. Here the CDR3 is given as CASTHRTGNTEAFF. The sequence in DNA is TGCGCCAGCACCCATCGGACCGGAAACACTGAAGCTTTCTTT.